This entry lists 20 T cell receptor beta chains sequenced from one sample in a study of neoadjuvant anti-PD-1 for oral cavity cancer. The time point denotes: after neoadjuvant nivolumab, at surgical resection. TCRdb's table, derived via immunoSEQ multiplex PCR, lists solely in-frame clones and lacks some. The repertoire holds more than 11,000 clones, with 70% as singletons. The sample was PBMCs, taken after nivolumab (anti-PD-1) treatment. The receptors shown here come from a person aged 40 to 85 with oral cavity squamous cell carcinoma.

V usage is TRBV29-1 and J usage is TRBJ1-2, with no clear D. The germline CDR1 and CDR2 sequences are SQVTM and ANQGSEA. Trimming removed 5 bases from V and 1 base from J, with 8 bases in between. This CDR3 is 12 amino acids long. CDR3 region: CSVRAFNYGYTF. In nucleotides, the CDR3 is TGCAGCGTTAGGGCATTTAACTATGGCTACACCTTC.

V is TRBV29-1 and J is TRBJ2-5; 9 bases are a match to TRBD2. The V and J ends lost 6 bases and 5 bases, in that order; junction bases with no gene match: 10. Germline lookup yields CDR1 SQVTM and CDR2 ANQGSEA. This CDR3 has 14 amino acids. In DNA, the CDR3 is TGCAGCGTCAGTGATAGCGGGAGTTTGGAGACCCAGTACTTC. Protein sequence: CSVSDSGSLETQYF.

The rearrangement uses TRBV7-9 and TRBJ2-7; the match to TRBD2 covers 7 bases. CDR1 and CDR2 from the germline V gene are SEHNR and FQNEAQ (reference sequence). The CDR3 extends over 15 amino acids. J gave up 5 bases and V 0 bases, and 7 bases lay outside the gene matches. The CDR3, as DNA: TGTGCCAGCAGCTTAGCGGGACTATCTTATAACGAGCAGTACTTC. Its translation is CASSLAGLSYNEQYF.

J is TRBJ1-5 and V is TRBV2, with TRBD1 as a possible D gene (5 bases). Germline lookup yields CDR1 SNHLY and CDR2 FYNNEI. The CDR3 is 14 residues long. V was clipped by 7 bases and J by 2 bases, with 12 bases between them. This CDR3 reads CASKETVGNQPQHF. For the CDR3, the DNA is TGTGCCAGCAAAGAGACAGTGGGCAATCAGCCCCAGCATTTT.

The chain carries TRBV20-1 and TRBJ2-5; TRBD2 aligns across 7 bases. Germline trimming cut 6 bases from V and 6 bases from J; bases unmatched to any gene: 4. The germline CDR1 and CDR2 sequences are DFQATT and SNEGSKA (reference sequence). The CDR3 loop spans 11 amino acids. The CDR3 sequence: CSAIAGQTQYF. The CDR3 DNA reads TGCAGTGCGATAGCGGGTCAGACCCAGTACTTC.

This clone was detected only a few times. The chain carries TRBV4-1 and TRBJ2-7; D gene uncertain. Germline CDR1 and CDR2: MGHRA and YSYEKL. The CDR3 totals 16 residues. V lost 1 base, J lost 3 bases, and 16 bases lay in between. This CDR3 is CASSQGADSQGYEQYF. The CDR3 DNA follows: TGCGCCAGCAGCCAAGGGGCGGATAGTCAAGGCTACGAGCAGTACTTC.

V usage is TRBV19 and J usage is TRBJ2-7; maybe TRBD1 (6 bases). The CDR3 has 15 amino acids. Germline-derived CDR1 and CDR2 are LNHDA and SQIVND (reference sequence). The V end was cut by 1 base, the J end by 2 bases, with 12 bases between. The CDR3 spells CASSIVFQGPYEQYF. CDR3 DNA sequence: TGTGCCAGTAGTATAGTTTTTCAGGGGCCCTACGAGCAGTACTTC.

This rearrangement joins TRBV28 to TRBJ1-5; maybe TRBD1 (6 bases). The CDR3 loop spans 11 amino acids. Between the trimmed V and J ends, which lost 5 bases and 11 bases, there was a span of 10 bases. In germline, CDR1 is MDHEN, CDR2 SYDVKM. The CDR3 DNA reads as TGTGCCAGCAGTCTCGACAGGTCCCAGCATTTT. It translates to CASSLDRSQHF.

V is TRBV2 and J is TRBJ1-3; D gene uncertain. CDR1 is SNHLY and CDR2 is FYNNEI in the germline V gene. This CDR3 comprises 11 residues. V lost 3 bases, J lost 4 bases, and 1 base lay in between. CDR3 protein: CASSEGNTIYF. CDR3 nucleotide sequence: TGTGCCAGCAGTGAGGGAAACACCATATATTTT.

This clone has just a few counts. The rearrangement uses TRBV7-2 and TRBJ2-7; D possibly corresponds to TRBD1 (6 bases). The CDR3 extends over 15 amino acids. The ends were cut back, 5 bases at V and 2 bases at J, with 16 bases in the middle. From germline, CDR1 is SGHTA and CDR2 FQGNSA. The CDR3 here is CASSDRSGTTYEQYF. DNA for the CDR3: TGTGCCAGCAGCGATCGGTCCGGGACAACCTACGAGCAGTACTTC.

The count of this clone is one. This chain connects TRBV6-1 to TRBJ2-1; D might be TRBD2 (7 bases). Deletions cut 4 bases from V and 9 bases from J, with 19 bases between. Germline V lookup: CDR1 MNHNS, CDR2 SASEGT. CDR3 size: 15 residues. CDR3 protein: CASSASGGGGAEQFF. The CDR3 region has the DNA TGTGCCAGCAGTGCCAGCGGAGGAGGGGGGGCTGAGCAGTTCTTC.

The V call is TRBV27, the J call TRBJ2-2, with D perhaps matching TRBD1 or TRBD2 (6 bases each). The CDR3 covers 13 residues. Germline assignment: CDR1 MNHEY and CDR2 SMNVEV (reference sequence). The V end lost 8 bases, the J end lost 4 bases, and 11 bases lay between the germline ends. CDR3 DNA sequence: TGTGCCAGCCCGTGGGGGGCCACCGGGGAGCTGTTTTTT. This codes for CASPWGATGELFF.

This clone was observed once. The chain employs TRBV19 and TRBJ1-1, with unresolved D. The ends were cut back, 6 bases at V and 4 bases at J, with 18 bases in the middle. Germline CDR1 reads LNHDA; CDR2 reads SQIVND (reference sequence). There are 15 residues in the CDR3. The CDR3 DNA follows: TGTGCCAGTAGATCCCGGGATGTGCCTGGCACTGAAGCTTTCTTT. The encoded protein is CASRSRDVPGTEAFF.

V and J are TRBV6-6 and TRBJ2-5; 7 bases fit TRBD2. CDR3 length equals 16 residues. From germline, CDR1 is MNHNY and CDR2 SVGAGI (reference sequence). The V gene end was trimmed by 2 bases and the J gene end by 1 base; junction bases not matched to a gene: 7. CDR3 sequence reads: CASSYGSGGSQETQYF. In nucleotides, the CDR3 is TGTGCCAGCAGTTACGGCTCGGGAGGAAGCCAAGAGACCCAGTACTTC.

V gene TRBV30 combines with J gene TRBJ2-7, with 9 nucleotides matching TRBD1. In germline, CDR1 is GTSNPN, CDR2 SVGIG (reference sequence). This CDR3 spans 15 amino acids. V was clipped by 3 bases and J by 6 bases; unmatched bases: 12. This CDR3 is CAWSPPGQGFPEQYF. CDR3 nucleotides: TGTGCCTGGAGCCCCCCGGGACAGGGTTTCCCCGAGCAGTACTTC. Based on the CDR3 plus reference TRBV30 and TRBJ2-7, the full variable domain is SQTIHQWPATLVQPVGSPLSLECTVEGTSNPNLYWYRQAAGRGLQLLFYSVGIGQISSEVPQNLSASRPQDRQFILSSKKLLLSDSGFYLCAWSPPGQGFPEQYFGPGTRLTVT.

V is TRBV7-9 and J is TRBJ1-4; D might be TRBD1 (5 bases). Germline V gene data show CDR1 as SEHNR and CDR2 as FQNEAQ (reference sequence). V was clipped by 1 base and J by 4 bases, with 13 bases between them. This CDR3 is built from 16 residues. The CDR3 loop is CASSLVGGSFNEKLFF. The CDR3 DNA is TGTGCCAGCAGCTTAGTGGGGGGATCTTTTAATGAAAAACTGTTTTTT.

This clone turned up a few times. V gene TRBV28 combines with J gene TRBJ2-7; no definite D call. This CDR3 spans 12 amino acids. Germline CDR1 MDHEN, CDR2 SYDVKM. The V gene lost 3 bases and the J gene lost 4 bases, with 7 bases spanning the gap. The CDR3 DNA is TGTGCCAGCAGTTTGAGCACTTACGAGCAGTACTTC. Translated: CASSLSTYEQYF.

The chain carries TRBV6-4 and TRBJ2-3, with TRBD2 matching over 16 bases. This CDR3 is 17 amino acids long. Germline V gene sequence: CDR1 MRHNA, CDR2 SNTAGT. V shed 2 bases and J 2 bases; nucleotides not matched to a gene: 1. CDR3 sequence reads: CASSDGTSGRATDTQYF. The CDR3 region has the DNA TGTGCCAGCAGTGACGGGACTAGCGGGAGGGCCACAGATACGCAGTATTTT.

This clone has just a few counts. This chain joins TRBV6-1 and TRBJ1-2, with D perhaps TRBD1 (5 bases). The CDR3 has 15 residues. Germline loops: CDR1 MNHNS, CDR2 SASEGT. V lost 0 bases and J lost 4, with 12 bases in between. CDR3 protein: CASSEAALTAYGYTF. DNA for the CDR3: TGTGCCAGCAGTGAAGCGGCGTTGACAGCCTATGGCTACACCTTC.

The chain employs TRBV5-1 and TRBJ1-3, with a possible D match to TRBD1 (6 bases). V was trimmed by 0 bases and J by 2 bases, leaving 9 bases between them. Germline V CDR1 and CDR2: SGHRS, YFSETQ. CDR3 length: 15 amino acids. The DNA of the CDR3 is TGCGCCAGCAGCTTGGAAACAGGGACTGGAAACACCATATATTTT. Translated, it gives CASSLETGTGNTIYF. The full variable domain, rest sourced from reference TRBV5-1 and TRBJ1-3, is KAGVTQTPRYLIKTRGQQVTLSCSPISGHRSVSWYQQTPGQGLQFLFEYFSETQRNKGNFPGRFSGRQFSNSRSEMNVSTLELGDSALYLCASSLETGTGNTIYFGEGSWLTVV.